This T cell receptor beta chain was sequenced in a study of blood T cells in healthy people across ages. Regarding the study as a whole: Roughly linearly, TCR beta diversity per million T cells fell as age increased.

This clonotype was detected only once. Its antigen remains unknown. Healthy Caucasians from Russia aged roughly 6 to 95 served as donors. Total RNA was extracted at no less than 6 micrograms per sample. There are 14 residues in the CDR3. CDR1 is SGHRS and CDR2 is YFSETQ in the germline V gene. V lost 1 base and J lost 6; bases outside the gene matches: 4. Primed by a sample-barcoded 5' primer and a J-beta primer mix, a second PCR proceeded for 7 to 11 cycles. Each CDR3 protein is one row after TCRdb ran MiXCR on the 5' RACE reads. The table has about 1,400,000 distinct CDR3 sequences, approximately 59% seen once; the top ten hold 6.5% to 8.5%.

The receptor was isolated from a man aged 18 to 29 in good health. This sequence joins TRBV5-1 and TRBJ2-3, with 8 nucleotides matching TRBD1. Source material: blood. Written as DNA, the CDR3 is TGCGCCAGCAGCTTGCGGACAGGGTCGGATACGCAGTATTTT. Translated: CASSLRTGSDTQYF.